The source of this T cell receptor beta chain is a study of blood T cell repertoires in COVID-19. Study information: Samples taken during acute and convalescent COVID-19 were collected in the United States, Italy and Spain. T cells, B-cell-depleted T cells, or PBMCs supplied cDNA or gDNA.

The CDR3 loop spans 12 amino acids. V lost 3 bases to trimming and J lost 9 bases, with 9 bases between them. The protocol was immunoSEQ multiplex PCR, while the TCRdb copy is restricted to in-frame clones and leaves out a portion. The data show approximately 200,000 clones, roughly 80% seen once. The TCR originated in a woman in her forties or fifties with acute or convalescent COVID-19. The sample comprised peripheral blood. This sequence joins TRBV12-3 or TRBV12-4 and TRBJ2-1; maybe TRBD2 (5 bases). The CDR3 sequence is CASSFSRGEQFF. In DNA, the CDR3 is TGTGCCAGCAGTTTCTCCCGGGGTGAGCAGTTCTTC.